What follows is one TCR beta chain and its context. Its antigen remains unidentified. Base quality data are lacking; no much larger clone is found one base away. Whole blood was collected in K2EDTA tubes by collaborating institutions according to the institutions' own protocols. Collaborator samples were shipped for TCRbeta analysis as frozen whole blood, isolated PBMCs, or DNA extracted from either sample type. These data belong to a study of blood T cell repertoires in COVID-19 (dated by TCRdb to the early 2020s). Background on the whole study: Samples from collaborators originated in the United States, Italy and Spain and spanned both the acute and convalescent phases of COVID-19. Samples came from the ongoing ImmuneRACE study (first 160 participants) plus 1,254 subjects from 6 global collaborators. Deeply sampled blood TCRbeta repertoires from subjects exposed to, actively infected with, or recovered from COVID-19 were included in the dataset. Where available, HLA class I and class II types were obtained from metadata supplied by the sample provider rather than from assay-based typing. The sample metadata nearly always contained a de-identified subject ID, COVID-19 status, age in years and sex. The repertoires were released in a freely available public database meant as a resource for research on the immune response to SARS-CoV-2. The prospective study material was composed of cDNA or gDNA derived from T cells, B-cell-depleted T cells, or PBMCs. General findings and caveats noted by the study authors: How much clinical and demographic metadata was included differed by source and by participant, and the metadata was provided uncurated.

V drops 7 bases and J drops 5 bases, leaving 17 bases in between. The germline V gene gives CDR1 as SNHLY and CDR2 as FYNNEI. From the cysteine up to the phenylalanine, the CDR3 has a length of 14 residues. Of all the DNA, just the CDR3 is kept, 42 bases in frame from base 1. TCRbeta CDR3 regions were amplified from genomic DNA using the immunoSEQ Assay, a bias-controlled multiplex PCR. The authors' analysis ran thus. Nucleated cell counts per sample were estimated from amplification of reference gene primers within the assay. To quantify the absolute abundance of each unique TCRbeta CDR3 rearrangement, sequence reads were collapsed and filtered. For each sample, productive Simpson clonality was calculated by taking the square root of Simpson's diversity index across productive rearrangements. TCRdb holds this immuneACCESS table with in-frame rearrangements only. Some clones are missing; in checked studies, unresolved V genes explain under half, and the rest has no known cause. Clone size and V and J calls were adopted from that table, with D and trimming inferred from the DNA. Here the sample has tens of thousands of clones; just under 85% occur a single time. The leading ten clones occupy over 25% of the sample.

Recombination linked TRBV2 to TRBJ2-5, and perhaps TRBD2 as D gene, on 6 matching bases. The specimen was peripheral blood. This sequence was found in a man in his 70s with acute or convalescent COVID-19. The CDR3 amino acid sequence is: CASKFSHRGETQYF. The nucleotide sequence is TGTGCCAGCAAATTTAGCCACCGGGGGGAGACCCAGTACTTC. Joined to the reference TRBV2 and TRBJ2-5 proteins, this CDR3 gives the full variable domain: EPEVTQTPSHQVTQMGQEVILRCVPISNHLYFYWYRQILGQKVEFLVSFYNNEISEKSEIFDDQFSVERPDGSNFTLKIRSTKLEDSAMYFCASKFSHRGETQYFGPGTRLLVL.